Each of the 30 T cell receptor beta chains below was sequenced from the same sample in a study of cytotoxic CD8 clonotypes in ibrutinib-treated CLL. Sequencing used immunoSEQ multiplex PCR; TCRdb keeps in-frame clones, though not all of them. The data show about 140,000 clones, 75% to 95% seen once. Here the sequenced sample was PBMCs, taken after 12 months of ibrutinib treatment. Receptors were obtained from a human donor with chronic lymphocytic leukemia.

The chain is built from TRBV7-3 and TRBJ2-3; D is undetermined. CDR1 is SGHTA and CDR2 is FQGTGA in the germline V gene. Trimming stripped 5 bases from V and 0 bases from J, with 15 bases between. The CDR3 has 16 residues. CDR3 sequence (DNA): TGTGCCAGCAGCGCCCTGTGGGGATCTAGCACAGATACGCAGTATTTT. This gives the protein CASSALWGSSTDTQYF.

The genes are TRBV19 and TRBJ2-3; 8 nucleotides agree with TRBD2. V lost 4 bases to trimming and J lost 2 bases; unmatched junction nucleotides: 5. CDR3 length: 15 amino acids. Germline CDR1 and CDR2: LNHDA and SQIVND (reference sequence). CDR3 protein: CASSKSGGPTDTQYF. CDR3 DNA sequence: TGTGCCAGTAGTAAGTCGGGAGGGCCCACAGATACGCAGTATTTT.

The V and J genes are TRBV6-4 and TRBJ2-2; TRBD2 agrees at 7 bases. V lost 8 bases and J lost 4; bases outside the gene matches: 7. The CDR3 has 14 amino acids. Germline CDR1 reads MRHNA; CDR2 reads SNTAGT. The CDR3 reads CASRRSGGTGELFF. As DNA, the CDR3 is TGTGCCAGCCGGCGATCGGGGGGCACCGGGGAGCTGTTTTTT.

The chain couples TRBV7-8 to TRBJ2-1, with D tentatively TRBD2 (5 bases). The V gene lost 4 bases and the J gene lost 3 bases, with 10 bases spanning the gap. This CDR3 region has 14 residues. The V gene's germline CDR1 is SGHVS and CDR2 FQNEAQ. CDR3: CASSSQGGYNEQFF. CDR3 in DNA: TGTGCCAGCAGCTCCCAAGGAGGCTACAATGAGCAGTTCTTC.

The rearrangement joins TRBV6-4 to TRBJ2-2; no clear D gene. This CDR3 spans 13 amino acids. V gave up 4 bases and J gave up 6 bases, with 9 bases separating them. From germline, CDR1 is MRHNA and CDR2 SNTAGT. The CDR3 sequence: CASSVIAPGELFF. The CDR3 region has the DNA TGTGCCAGCAGTGTCATAGCCCCCGGGGAGCTGTTTTTT.

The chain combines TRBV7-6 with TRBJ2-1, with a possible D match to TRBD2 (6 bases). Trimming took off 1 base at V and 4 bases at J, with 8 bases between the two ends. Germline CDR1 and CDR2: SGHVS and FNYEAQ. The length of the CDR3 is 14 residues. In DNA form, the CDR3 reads TGTGCCAGCAGCTTAGGCGGGGTATACAATGAGCAGTTCTTC. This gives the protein CASSLGGVYNEQFF.

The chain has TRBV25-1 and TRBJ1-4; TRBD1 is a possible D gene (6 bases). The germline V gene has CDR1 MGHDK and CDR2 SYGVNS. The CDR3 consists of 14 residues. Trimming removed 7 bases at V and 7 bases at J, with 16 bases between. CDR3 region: CASMDARQAEKLFF. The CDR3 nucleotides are TGTGCCAGCATGGACGCCAGACAGGCTGAAAAACTGTTTTTT.

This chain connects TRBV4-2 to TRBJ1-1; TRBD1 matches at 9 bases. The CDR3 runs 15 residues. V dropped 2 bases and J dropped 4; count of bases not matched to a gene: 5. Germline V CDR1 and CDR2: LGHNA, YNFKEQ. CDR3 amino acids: CASSQPGTGITEAFF. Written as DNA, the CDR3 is TGTGCCAGCAGCCAACCCGGGACAGGGATCACTGAAGCTTTCTTT.

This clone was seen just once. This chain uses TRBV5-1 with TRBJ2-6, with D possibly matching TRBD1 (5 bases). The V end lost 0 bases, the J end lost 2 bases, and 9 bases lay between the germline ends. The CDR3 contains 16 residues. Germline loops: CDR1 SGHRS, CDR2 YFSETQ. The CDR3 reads CASSLAPGPGANVLTF. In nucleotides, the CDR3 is TGCGCCAGCAGCTTGGCCCCAGGGCCTGGGGCCAACGTCCTGACTTTC.

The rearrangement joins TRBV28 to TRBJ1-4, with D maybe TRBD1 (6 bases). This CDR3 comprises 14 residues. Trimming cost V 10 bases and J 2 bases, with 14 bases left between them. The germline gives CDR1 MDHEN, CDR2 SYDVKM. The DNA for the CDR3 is TGTGCCACTCTCGTGACAGGTACTAATGAAAAACTGTTTTTT. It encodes CATLVTGTNEKLFF. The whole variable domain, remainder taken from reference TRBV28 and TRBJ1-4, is DVKVTQSSRYLVKRTGEKVFLECVQDMDHENMFWYRQDPGLGLRLIYFSYDVKMKEKGDIPEGYSVSREKKERFSLILESASTNQTSMYLCATLVTGTNEKLFFGSGTQLSVL.

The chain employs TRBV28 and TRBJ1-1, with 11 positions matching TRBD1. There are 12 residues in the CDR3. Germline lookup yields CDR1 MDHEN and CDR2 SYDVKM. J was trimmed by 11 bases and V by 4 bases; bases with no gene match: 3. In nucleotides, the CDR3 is TGTGCCAGCAGTTGGGACAGGGGGAGGGCTTTCTTT. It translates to CASSWDRGRAFF.

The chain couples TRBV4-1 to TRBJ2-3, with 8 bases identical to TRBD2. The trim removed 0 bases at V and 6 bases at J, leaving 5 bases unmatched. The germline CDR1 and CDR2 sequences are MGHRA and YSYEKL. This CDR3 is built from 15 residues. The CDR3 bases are TGCGCCAGCAGCCAAGATGGACTAGCCAGGGATACGCAGTATTTT. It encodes CASSQDGLARDTQYF.

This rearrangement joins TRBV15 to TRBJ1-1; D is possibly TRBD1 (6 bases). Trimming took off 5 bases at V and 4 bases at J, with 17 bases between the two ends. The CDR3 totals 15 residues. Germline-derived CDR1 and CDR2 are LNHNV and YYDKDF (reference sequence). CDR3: CATSVKTGAGTEAFF. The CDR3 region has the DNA TGTGCCACCAGCGTTAAGACGGGGGCGGGCACTGAAGCTTTCTTT.

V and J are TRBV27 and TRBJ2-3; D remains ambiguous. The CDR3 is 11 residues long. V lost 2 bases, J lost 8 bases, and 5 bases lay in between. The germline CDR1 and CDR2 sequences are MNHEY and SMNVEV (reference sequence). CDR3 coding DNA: TGTGCCAGCAGTTTAGGGCTTACGCAGTATTTT. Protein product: CASSLGLTQYF.

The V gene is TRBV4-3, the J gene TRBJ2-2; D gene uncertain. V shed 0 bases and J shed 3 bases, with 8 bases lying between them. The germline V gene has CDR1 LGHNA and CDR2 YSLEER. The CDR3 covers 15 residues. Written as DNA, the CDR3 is TGCGCCAGCAGCCAAGACCCAGAGTACACCGGGGAGCTGTTTTTT. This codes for CASSQDPEYTGELFF.

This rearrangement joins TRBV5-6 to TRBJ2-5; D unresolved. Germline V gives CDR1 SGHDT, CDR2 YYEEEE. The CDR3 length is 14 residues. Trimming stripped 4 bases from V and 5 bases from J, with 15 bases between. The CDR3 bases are TGTGCCAGCAGCCCGGTGGGTGGGAATGAGACCCAGTACTTC. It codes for CASSPVGGNETQYF.

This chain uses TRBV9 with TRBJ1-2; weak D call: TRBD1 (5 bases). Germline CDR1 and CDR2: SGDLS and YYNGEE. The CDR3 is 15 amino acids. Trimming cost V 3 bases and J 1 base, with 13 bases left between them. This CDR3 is CASSAGGEGNYGYTF. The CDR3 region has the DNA TGTGCCAGCAGCGCGGGGGGAGAGGGTAACTATGGCTACACCTTC.

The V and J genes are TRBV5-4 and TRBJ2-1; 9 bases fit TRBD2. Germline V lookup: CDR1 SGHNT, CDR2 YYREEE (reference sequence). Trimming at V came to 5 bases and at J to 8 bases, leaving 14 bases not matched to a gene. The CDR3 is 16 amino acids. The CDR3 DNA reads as TGTGCCAGCAGTCAAAAGACTAGCGGAAGGCGAGATGAGCAGTTCTTC. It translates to CASSQKTSGRRDEQFF.

CDR3 amino acids: CASSWAGRGVLDGYTF. The CDR3 nucleotides are TGTGCCAGCAGCTGGGCGGGGAGGGGAGTCCTTGATGGCTACACCTTC. The V and J genes are TRBV5-4 and TRBJ1-2, with D maybe TRBD1 (5 bases). In germline, CDR1 is SGHNT, CDR2 YYREEE (reference sequence). The CDR3 extends over 16 amino acids. Trimming removed 3 bases at V and 6 bases at J, with 21 bases between. The entire variable domain, with the rest obtained from reference TRBV5-4 and TRBJ1-2, is as follows: ETGVTQSPTHLIKTRGQQVTLRCSSQSGHNTVSWYQQALGQGPQFIFQYYREEENGRGNFPPRFSGLQFPNYSSELNVNALELDDSALYLCASSWAGRGVLDGYTFGSGTRLTVV.

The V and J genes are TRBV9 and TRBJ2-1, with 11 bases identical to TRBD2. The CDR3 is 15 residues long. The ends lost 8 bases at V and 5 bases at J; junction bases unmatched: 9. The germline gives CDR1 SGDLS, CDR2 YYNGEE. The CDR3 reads CASREPGLADNEQFF. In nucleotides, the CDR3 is TGTGCCAGTCGGGAACCGGGACTAGCGGACAATGAGCAGTTCTTC.

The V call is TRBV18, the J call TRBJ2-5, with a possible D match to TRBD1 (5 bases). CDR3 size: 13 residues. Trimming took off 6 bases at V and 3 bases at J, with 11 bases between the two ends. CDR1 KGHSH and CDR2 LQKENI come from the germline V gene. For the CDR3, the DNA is TGTGCCAGCTCCCGAGGACAAGAAGAGACCCAGTACTTC. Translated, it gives CASSRGQEETQYF.

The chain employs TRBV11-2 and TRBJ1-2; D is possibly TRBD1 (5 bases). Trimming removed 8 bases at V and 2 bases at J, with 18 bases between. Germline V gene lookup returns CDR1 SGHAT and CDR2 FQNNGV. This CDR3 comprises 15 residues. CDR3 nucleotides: TGTGCCAGCCATCCCCAGGCAGGGACGAACTATGGCTACACCTTC. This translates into CASHPQAGTNYGYTF.

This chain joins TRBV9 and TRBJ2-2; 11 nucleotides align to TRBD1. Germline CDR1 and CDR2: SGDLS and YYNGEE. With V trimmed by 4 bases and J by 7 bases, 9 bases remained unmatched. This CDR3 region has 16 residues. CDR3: CASSTRTGGKVGELFF. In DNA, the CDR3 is TGTGCCAGCAGCACTCGGACAGGGGGCAAGGTCGGGGAGCTGTTTTTT.

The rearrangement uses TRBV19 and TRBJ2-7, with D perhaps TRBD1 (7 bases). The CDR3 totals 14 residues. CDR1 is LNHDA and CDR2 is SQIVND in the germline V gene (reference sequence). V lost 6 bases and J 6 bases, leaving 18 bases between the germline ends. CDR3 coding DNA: TGTGCCAGTAGCAGAAGGGGGCTAGCGTCCGAGCAGTACTTC. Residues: CASSRRGLASEQYF.

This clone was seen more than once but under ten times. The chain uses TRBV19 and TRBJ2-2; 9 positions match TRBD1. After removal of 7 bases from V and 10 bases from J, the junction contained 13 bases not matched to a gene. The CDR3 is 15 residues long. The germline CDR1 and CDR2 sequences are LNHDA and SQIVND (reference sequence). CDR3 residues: CASTRTGEGTPELFF. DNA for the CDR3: TGTGCCAGTACCAGGACAGGGGAGGGCACTCCGGAGCTGTTTTTT.

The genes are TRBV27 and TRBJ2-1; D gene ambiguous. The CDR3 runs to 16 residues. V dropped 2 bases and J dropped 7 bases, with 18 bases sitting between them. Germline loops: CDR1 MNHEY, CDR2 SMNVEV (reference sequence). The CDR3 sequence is CASSLRDRLGSNEQFF. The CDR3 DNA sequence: TGTGCCAGCAGTTTACGCGACCGCCTCGGGTCGAATGAGCAGTTCTTC.

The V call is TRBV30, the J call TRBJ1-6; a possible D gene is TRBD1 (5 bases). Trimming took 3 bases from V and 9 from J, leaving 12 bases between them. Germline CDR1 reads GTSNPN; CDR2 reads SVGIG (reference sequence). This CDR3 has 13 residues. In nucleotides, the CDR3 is TGTGCCTGGAGACAGGCTCAGAGTTCACCCCTCCACTTT. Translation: CAWRQAQSSPLHF. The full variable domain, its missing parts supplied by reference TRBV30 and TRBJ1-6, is SQTIHQWPATLVQPVGSPLSLECTVEGTSNPNLYWYRQAAGRGLQLLFYSVGIGQISSEVPQNLSASRPQDRQFILSSKKLLLSDSGFYLCAWRQAQSSPLHFGNGTRLTVT.

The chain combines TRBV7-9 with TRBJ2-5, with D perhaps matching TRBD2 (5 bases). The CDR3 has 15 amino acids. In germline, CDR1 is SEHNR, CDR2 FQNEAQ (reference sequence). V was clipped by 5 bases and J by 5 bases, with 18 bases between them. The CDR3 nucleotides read TGTGCCAGCAGCCTCCGCGGGCCTCAGAGGGAGACCCAGTACTTC. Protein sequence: CASSLRGPQRETQYF.

This chain's CDR3 is CASSTGIATNEKLFF. In DNA, the CDR3 is TGTGCCAGCAGCACAGGGATTGCAACTAATGAAAAACTGTTTTTT. The genes are TRBV7-9 and TRBJ1-4; perhaps TRBD1 as D (6 bases). This CDR3 spans 15 amino acids. Germline loops: CDR1 SEHNR, CDR2 FQNEAQ (reference sequence). Trimming removed 5 bases at V and 0 bases at J, with 10 bases between.

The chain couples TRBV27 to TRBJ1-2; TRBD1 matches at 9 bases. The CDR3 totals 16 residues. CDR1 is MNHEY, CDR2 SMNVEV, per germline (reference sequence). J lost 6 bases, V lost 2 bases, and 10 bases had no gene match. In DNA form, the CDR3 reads TGTGCCAGCAGTTTAACTCCGGAACAGGGGGCGCATGGCTACACCTTC. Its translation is CASSLTPEQGAHGYTF.